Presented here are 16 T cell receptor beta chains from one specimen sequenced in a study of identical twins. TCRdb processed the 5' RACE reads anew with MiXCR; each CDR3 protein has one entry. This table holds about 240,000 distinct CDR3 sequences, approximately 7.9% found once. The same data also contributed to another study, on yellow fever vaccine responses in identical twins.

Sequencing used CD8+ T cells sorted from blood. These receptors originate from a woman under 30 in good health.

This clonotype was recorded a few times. This chain's CDR3 is CASSPSGGLDYGYTF. The CDR3 DNA reads as TGTGCCAGCAGCCCTTCGGGGGGGCTTGATTATGGCTACACCTTC. This chain joins TRBV7-9 and TRBJ1-2; D might be TRBD1 (6 bases). Per the germline V gene, CDR1 is SEHNR and CDR2 is FQNEAQ (reference sequence). CDR3 length: 15 amino acids. V dropped 5 bases and J dropped 5 bases, with 18 bases sitting between them.

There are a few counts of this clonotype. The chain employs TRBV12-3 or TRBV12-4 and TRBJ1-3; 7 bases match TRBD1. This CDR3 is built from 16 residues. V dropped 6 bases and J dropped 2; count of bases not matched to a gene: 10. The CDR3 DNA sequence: TGTGCCAGCAGCCTACACAGGGGTGGCGCTGGAAACACCATATATTTT. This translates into CASSLHRGGAGNTIYF.

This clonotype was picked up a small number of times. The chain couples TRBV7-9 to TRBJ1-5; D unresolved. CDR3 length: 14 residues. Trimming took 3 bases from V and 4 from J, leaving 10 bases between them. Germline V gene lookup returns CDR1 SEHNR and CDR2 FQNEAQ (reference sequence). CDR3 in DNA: TGTGCCAGCAGCTTGGGCCAGACAAATCAGCCCCAGCATTTT. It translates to CASSLGQTNQPQHF. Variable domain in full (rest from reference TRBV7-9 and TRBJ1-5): DTGVSQNPRHKITKRGQNVTFRCDPISEHNRLYWYRQTLGQGPEFLTYFQNEAQLEKSRLLSDRFSAERPKGSFSTLEIQRTEQGDSAMYLCASSLGQTNQPQHFGDGTRLSIL.

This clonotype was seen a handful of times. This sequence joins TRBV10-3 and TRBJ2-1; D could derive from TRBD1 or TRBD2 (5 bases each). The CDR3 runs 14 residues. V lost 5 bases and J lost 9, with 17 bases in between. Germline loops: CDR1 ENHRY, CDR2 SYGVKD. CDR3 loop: CAISRGTGHGEQFF. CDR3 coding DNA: TGTGCCATCAGTCGTGGGACGGGTCATGGTGAGCAGTTCTTC.

This CDR3 is CASRSRGFGANVLTF. The CDR3 DNA follows: TGTGCCAGCAGGTCCAGGGGATTTGGGGCCAACGTCCTGACTTTC. The chain uses TRBV28 and TRBJ2-6, with D possibly matching TRBD1 (6 bases). The V gene's germline CDR1 is MDHEN and CDR2 SYDVKM. With 6 bases removed from V and 3 bases from J, the gap between germline ends came to 12 bases. The CDR3 has 15 residues.

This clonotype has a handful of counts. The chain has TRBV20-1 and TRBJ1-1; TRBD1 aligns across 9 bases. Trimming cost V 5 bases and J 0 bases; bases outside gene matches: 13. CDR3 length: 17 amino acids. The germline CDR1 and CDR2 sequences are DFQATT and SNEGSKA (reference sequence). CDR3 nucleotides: TGCAGTGCTCCTCAGATAGGGACAGGGACCATGAACACTGAAGCTTTCTTT. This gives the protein CSAPQIGTGTMNTEAFF.

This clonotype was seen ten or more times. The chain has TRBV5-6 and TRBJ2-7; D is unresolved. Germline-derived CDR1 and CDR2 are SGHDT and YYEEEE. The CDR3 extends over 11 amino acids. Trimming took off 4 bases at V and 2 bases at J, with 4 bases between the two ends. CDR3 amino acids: CASSTAYEQYF. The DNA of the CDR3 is TGTGCCAGCAGCACAGCCTACGAGCAGTACTTC.

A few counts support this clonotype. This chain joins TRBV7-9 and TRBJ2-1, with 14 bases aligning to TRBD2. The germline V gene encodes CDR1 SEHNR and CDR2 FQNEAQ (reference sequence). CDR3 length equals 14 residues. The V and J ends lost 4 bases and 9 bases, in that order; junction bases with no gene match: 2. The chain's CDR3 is CASSSTSGGAEQFF. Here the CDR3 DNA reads TGTGCCAGCAGCTCGACTAGCGGGGGGGCTGAGCAGTTCTTC.

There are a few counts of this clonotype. The CDR3 nucleotides are TGTGCCAGCAGTATGGACTCTGGGGCCAACGTCCTGACTTTC. Translation gives CASSMDSGANVLTF. This chain joins TRBV6-2 or TRBV6-3 and TRBJ2-6; D is unclear. Germline V lookup: CDR1 MNHEY, CDR2 SVGEGT. V shed 5 bases and J shed 0 bases, with 5 bases lying between them. The CDR3 is 14 residues long.

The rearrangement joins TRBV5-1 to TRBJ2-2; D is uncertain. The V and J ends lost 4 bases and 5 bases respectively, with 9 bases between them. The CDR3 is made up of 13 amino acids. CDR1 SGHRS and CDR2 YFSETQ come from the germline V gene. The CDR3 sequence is CASSQLGTGELFF. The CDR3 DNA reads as TGCGCCAGCAGCCAGCTAGGAACCGGGGAGCTGTTTTTT.

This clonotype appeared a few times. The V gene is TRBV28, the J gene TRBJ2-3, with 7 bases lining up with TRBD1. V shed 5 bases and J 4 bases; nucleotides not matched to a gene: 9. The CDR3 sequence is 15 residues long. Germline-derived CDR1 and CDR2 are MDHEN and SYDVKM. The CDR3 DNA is TGTGCCAGCAGTCCCGGACAGGTTTACGCAGATACGCAGTATTTT. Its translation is CASSPGQVYADTQYF.

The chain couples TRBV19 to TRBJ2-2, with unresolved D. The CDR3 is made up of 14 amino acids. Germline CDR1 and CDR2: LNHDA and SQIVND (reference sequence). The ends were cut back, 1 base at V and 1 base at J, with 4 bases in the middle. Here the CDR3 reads CASSIAWNTGELFF. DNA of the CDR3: TGTGCCAGTAGTATAGCCTGGAACACCGGGGAGCTGTTTTTT. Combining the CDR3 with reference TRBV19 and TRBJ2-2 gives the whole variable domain DGGITQSPKYLFRKEGQNVTLSCEQNLNHDAMYWYRQDPGQGLRLIYYSQIVNDFQKGDIAEGYSVSREKKESFPLTVTSAQKNPTAFYLCASSIAWNTGELFFGEGSRLTVL.

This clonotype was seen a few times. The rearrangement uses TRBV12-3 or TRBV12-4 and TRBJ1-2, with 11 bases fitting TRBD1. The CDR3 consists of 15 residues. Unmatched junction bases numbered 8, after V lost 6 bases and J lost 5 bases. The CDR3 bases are TGTGCCAGCAGCCCAGGGACAGGGGGGGTATATGGCTACACCTTC. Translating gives CASSPGTGGVYGYTF.

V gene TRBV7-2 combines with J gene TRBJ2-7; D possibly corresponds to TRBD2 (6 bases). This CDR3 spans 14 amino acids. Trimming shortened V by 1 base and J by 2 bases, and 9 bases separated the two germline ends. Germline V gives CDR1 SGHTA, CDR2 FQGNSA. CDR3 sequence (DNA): TGTGCCAGCAGCTTAGGACTAGGAACCTACGAGCAGTACTTC. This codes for CASSLGLGTYEQYF.

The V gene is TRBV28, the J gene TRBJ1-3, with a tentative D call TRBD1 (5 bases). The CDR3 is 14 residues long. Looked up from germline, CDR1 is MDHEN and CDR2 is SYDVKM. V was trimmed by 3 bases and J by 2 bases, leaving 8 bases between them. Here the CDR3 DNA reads TGTGCCAGCAGTTTTGGGACGGCTGGAAACACCATATATTTT. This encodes CASSFGTAGNTIYF.

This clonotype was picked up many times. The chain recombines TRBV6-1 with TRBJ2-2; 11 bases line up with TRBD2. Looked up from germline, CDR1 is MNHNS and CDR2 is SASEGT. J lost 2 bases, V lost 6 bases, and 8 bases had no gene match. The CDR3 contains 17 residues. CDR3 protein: CASSHPGLADNTGELFF. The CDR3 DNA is TGTGCCAGCAGCCACCCGGGACTAGCGGATAACACCGGGGAGCTGTTTTTT.